Presented here are 12 T cell receptor beta chains from one specimen sequenced in a study of metastatic and nonmetastatic thyroid tumors. TCRdb reprocessed the PCR reads via MiXCR. The table lists 20,000 to 25,000 clones, about 16% of them singletons. Treatment of any kind had been given to no patient before thyroid surgery. Sequenced: blood. The receptors here all came from a female donor with papillary thyroid cancer or a benign thyroid nodule (not recorded which). Some clones in this sample may be carry-over from other donors' samples.

The table lists this clone with many counts. CDR3 DNA: TGTGCCAGCAGTAGGCCCTCCTACAATGAGCAGTTCTTC. It codes for CASSRPSYNEQFF. V usage is TRBV25-1 and J usage is TRBJ2-1; D is unclear. There are 13 residues in the CDR3. Trimming cost V 5 bases and J 0 bases, with 5 bases left between them. Germline CDR1 reads MGHDK; CDR2 reads SYGVNS.

This clone was counted a few times. J is TRBJ2-2 and V is TRBV29-1; 9 bases are shared with TRBD1. The J segment lost 6 bases and the V segment lost 6 bases, leaving 14 bases of the junction unmatched. The CDR3 contains 16 residues. Germline lookup yields CDR1 SQVTM and CDR2 ANQGSEA. The CDR3: CSVNPTGQGSSGELFF. Here the CDR3 DNA reads TGCAGCGTAAACCCCACGGGACAGGGTTCATCCGGGGAGCTGTTTTTT.

This chain uses TRBV20-1 with TRBJ2-7, with 7 bases identical to TRBD1. Germline V gene sequence: CDR1 DFQATT, CDR2 SNEGSKA (reference sequence). CDR3 length equals 12 residues. V was pared by 6 bases and J by 1 base, with 3 bases of the junction left unmatched. The CDR3 DNA follows: TGCAGTGCCCGACAGGGATCCTACGAGCAGTACTTC. It encodes CSARQGSYEQYF.

The sample holds a few counts of this clone. The rearrangement uses TRBV30 and TRBJ2-7; 9 bases are a match to TRBD1. In germline, CDR1 is GTSNPN, CDR2 SVGIG (reference sequence). There are 14 residues in the CDR3. V lost 1 base, J lost 1 base, and 2 bases stayed unmatched. The CDR3 DNA reads TGTGCCTGGAGTGCGGGACAGGGTTCCTACGAGCAGTACTTC. Translating it yields CAWSAGQGSYEQYF.

This clone was seen ten or more times. This may come from a read error, since a much larger clone is one base off. V usage is TRBV7-3 and J usage is TRBJ2-1, with 10 bases that match TRBD1. Looked up from germline, CDR1 is SGHTA and CDR2 is FQGTGA. The CDR3 is made up of 16 amino acids. The CDR3 protein is CAGSLRQGQGRNEQFF. The CDR3 DNA follows: TGTGCCGGCAGCTTAAGACAGGGACAGGGGCGCAATGAGCAGTTCTTC.

This clone was recorded many times. The chain joins TRBV2 to TRBJ2-7, with 7 bases lining up with TRBD1. J lost 3 bases, V lost 6 bases, and 5 bases had no gene match. The CDR3 is 13 amino acids. CDR1 SNHLY and CDR2 FYNNEI come from the germline V gene. The CDR3, as DNA: TGTGCCAGCAGAACGGACAGGAACTACGAGCAGTACTTC. This codes for CASRTDRNYEQYF.

Points on this clone: In this CDR3 the conserved last residue, phenylalanine or tryptophan, is missing, so a read error is likely. The CDR3 is CASSLIGIQFV. The CDR3 nucleotides read TGTGCCAGCAGCCTGATAGGAATCCAGTTCGTC. The V gene is TRBV3-1, the J gene TRBJ2-5; no definite D call. The J call is in doubt because the DNA end fits TRBJ2-1 better. The germline V gene encodes CDR1 LGHDT and CDR2 YNNKEL (reference sequence). This CDR3 has 11 amino acids.

This chain links TRBV5-1 with TRBJ2-7; D gene ambiguous. V shed 3 bases and J shed 5 bases, with 6 bases lying between them. The CDR3 contains 11 residues. Looked up from germline, CDR1 is SGHRS and CDR2 is YFSETQ. DNA of the CDR3: TGCGCCAGCAGCTCCGCCCACGAGCAGTACTTC. Protein sequence: CASSSAHEQYF.

This clone was recorded many times. This chain uses TRBV30 with TRBJ2-7; 7 positions match TRBD2. J gave up 6 bases and V 1 base, and 12 bases lay outside the gene matches. The CDR3 contains 15 residues. Germline assignment: CDR1 GTSNPN and CDR2 SVGIG (reference sequence). CDR3 in DNA: TGTGCCTGGAGTGGATCCGGGACTAAAAGGGGCGAGCAGTACTTC. As protein: CAWSGSGTKRGEQYF.

This clone was counted between two and nine times. The rearrangement joins TRBV7-9 to TRBJ2-7; TRBD1 is a possible D gene (6 bases). This CDR3 region has 12 residues. The V end lost 4 bases, the J end lost 7 bases, and 11 bases lay between the germline ends. In germline, CDR1 is SEHNR, CDR2 FQNEAQ (reference sequence). The CDR3 DNA reads as TGTGCCAGCAGCTCGGACAGCCCGGAGCAGTACTTC. It translates to CASSSDSPEQYF.

This clone occurred many times. V usage is TRBV27 and J usage is TRBJ1-4, with 8 bases matching TRBD1. V lost 3 bases and J lost 3; bases outside the gene matches: 0. The length of the CDR3 is 14 residues. Germline V gene sequence: CDR1 MNHEY, CDR2 SMNVEV (reference sequence). CDR3 bases: TGTGCCAGCAGTTTGGACAGGGCTAATGAAAAACTGTTTTTT. Encoded protein: CASSLDRANEKLFF.

This clone showed up many times. The chain employs TRBV30 and TRBJ2-2; a possible D gene is TRBD2 (5 bases). The V and J ends lost 3 bases and 5 bases respectively, with 13 bases between them. This CDR3 has 14 amino acids. Germline CDR1 reads GTSNPN; CDR2 reads SVGIG (reference sequence). The CDR3 nucleotides are TGTGCCTGGAGGGCCCCTAGGAGGACCGGGGAGCTGTTTTTT. Encoded protein: CAWRAPRRTGELFF.